Shown below are 13 T cell receptor beta chains from a single sample sequenced in a study of T-cell reconstitution after alpha-beta-depleted transplantation in children. Unique molecular identifiers were used in preparing the TCRbeta library. TCRdb re-derived calls from the PCR reads in MiXCR, one entry per CDR3 protein. The table shows hundreds of thousands of distinct CDR3 sequences, with 8% to 11% occurring only once. The sequencing here drew on PBMCs, taken before TCRalphabeta/CD19-depleted stem cell transplant. These receptors originate from a child younger than 10 with inherited bone marrow failure, due to receive a stem cell transplant.

In its sample, this clonotype was seen many times. The V call is TRBV20-1, the J call TRBJ1-1; D is undetermined. Germline V gene lookup returns CDR1 DFQATT and CDR2 SNEGSKA (reference sequence). Trimming left V 0 bases short and J 5 bases short, with 10 bases between. The CDR3 extends over 13 amino acids. DNA of the CDR3: TGCAGTGCTAGAGAGATGAGGGAGACTGAAGCTTTCTTT. It translates to CSAREMRETEAFF.

The chain recombines TRBV5-6 with TRBJ2-3; TRBD2 matches 10 bases. J gave up 3 bases and V 2 bases, and 12 bases lay outside the gene matches. Germline V gives CDR1 SGHDT, CDR2 YYEEEE. This CDR3 contains 18 residues. The CDR3 is CASSFLEKSGRETDTQYF. The CDR3 DNA reads as TGTGCCAGCAGCTTTCTCGAAAAAAGCGGGAGGGAAACAGATACGCAGTATTTT.

This clonotype was seen a few times. The rearrangement links TRBV11-1 to TRBJ1-5; 7 bases agree with TRBD1. The CDR3 contains 18 residues. The trim removed 1 base at V and 2 bases at J, leaving 11 bases unmatched. Germline assignment: CDR1 SGHAT and CDR2 FQDESV (reference sequence). CDR3 amino acids: CASSLGQGGFFGNQPQHF. The CDR3 nucleotides are TGTGCCAGCAGCTTAGGACAGGGTGGTTTTTTCGGCAATCAGCCCCAGCATTTT.

This clonotype was seen a few times. The chain carries TRBV7-2 and TRBJ2-2; 11 nucleotides line up with TRBD2. This CDR3 contains 17 residues. Per germline, CDR1 SGHTA and CDR2 FQGNSA. Trimming took 1 base from V and 1 from J; bases not matched to a gene: 2. The chain's CDR3 is CASSLGGTSGNTGELFF. As DNA, the CDR3 is TGTGCCAGCAGCTTAGGGGGGACTAGCGGGAACACCGGGGAGCTGTTTTTT.

There are many counts of this clonotype. The V call is TRBV9, the J call TRBJ2-5, with a weak D call TRBD1 (6 bases). The CDR3 has 14 amino acids. V gave up 3 bases and J gave up 1 base, with 10 bases separating them. The germline V gene encodes CDR1 SGDLS and CDR2 YYNGEE. CDR3 nucleotides: TGTGCCAGCAGCGACATGGGGGCCCAAGAGACCCAGTACTTC. Its translation is CASSDMGAQETQYF.

This clonotype was counted many times. This chain joins TRBV7-9 and TRBJ1-6; 9 bases align to TRBD1. Per the germline V gene, CDR1 is SEHNR and CDR2 is FQNEAQ (reference sequence). The trim removed 4 bases at V and 6 bases at J, leaving 4 bases unmatched. CDR3 length equals 15 residues. The CDR3 sequence is CASSSTGGRNSPLHF. CDR3 bases: TGTGCCAGCAGCTCCACAGGGGGCCGTAATTCACCCCTCCACTTT.

The chain links TRBV28 to TRBJ2-1; perhaps TRBD1 as D (5 bases). The germline CDR1 and CDR2 sequences are MDHEN and SYDVKM. The CDR3 loop spans 14 amino acids. The V gene lost 3 bases and the J gene lost 4 bases, with 10 bases spanning the gap. CDR3 bases: TGTGCCAGCAGTTTTACCCAGGGATACAATGAGCAGTTCTTC. Its protein product is CASSFTQGYNEQFF.

This sequence joins TRBV20-1 and TRBJ2-1; the D gene is possibly TRBD2 (5 bases). V lost 0 bases and J lost 0, with 12 bases in between. CDR1 DFQATT and CDR2 SNEGSKA come from the germline V gene (reference sequence). The CDR3 is 16 residues long. The chain's CDR3 is CSAREWGGSSYNEQFF. The CDR3 DNA sequence: TGCAGTGCTAGAGAATGGGGTGGGAGCTCCTACAATGAGCAGTTCTTC.

The table lists this clonotype with many counts. The chain has TRBV29-1 and TRBJ1-2; possible D gene TRBD1, 6 bases. Deletions cut 6 bases from V and 4 bases from J, with 15 bases between. This CDR3 has 13 amino acids. The germline gives CDR1 SQVTM, CDR2 ANQGSEA. CDR3 protein: CSVRTGNFYGYTF. DNA of the CDR3: TGCAGCGTCCGAACAGGGAATTTCTATGGCTACACCTTC.

This clonotype has a count of ten or more. This chain joins TRBV4-3 and TRBJ2-3; 7 nucleotides match TRBD1. The ends lost 4 bases at V and 3 bases at J; junction bases unmatched: 7. The CDR3 is 15 amino acids. Germline-derived CDR1 and CDR2 are LGHNA and YSLEER. The CDR3 DNA sequence: TGCGCCAGCAGCCCCCGGGACAGTGGGACAGATACGCAGTATTTT. This sequence encodes CASSPRDSGTDTQYF.

In its sample, this clonotype was seen many times. The rearrangement uses TRBV5-6 and TRBJ1-1; D is undetermined. Germline loops: CDR1 SGHDT, CDR2 YYEEEE. The V end lost 2 bases, the J end lost 1 base, and 6 bases lay between the germline ends. This CDR3 is 13 amino acids long. DNA of the CDR3: TGTGCCAGCAGCTTCATCGGGAACACTGAAGCTTTCTTT. Residues: CASSFIGNTEAFF.

This clonotype was detected many times. The gene calls are TRBV27 and TRBJ2-7; D may be TRBD1 (6 bases). Germline V lookup: CDR1 MNHEY, CDR2 SMNVEV (reference sequence). This CDR3 is 14 amino acids long. V dropped 4 bases and J dropped 6 bases, with 16 bases sitting between them. In DNA form, the CDR3 reads TGTGCCAGCAGTTCACAGGGACCATCCCGCGAGCAGTACTTC. Amino acids: CASSSQGPSREQYF.

Turning to this clonotype: This may be a read error: a much more frequent sequence differs by one nucleotide. V gene TRBV4-2 combines with J gene TRBJ2-7; 8 bases line up with TRBD1. CDR1 and CDR2 (germline): LGHNA, YNFKEQ. The CDR3 is 16 residues long. The CDR3 region is CASSQAPGQVSYEHYF. CDR3 in DNA: TGTGCCAGCAGCCAAGCCCCGGGACAGGTCTCCTACGAGCACTACTTC.